Sequencing of this TCR beta chain was carried out in a study of blood T cell repertoires in COVID-19. Study as a whole: Nucleic acid was either cDNA or gDNA, and it came from T cells, B-cell-depleted T cells, or PBMCs.

The authors' processing: Amplification of reference gene primers was used by the study to estimate nucleated cell counts. The method was immunoSEQ multiplex PCR; TCRdb's version includes in-frame clones alone and lacks a portion of them. Clonal size and the V and J genes are those of that table, whereas D and trimming came from the DNA. The table has about 74,000 clones, about four fifths seen once. This CDR3 is built from 13 residues. CDR1 is SGHTA and CDR2 is FQGTGA in the germline V gene. Trimming removed 5 bases at V and 1 base at J, with 8 bases between. The receptor was isolated from a man aged 65-85 years with acute or convalescent COVID-19. What was sequenced was peripheral blood. The V gene is TRBV7-3, the J gene TRBJ1-1; D gene ambiguous. The CDR3 loop reads CASSISRNTEAFF. The CDR3 DNA is TGTGCCAGCAGCATAAGCAGGAACACTGAAGCTTTCTTT.